The entry below describes one TCR beta chain. This clonotype was detected many times. Its antigen has not been determined. Base qualities were left out, and no much larger clone turns up one base away. This specimen belongs to a study of regulatory T cells in long-lasting Graves disease (dated by TCRdb to about 2021). A note on the overall study: Patients with newly diagnosed Graves' disease had been on antithyroid drugs for under 3 months. This study used TCR sequencing and RNA sequencing of peripheral blood to compare persistent Graves' disease patients against newly diagnosed Graves' disease patients. The study was registered as a clinical trial and conducted in China. A total of 35 or so samples were covered by TCR sequencing, comprising some 13 persistent and about 20 newly diagnosed Graves' disease patients.

CDR3 length: 16 amino acids, cysteine to phenylalanine. The CDR3 DNA has 48 bases and is translated from base 1. Sequences PRHDT (CDR1) and FYEKMQ (CDR2) are obtained from the germline V gene (reference sequence). Relative to germline, V is missing 4 bases and J is missing 1 base, with 3 bases of the junction outside any gene match. General study outcomes and caveats: A larger number of public clonotypes was shared among persistent patients (over 2,500) than among newly diagnosed patients (roughly 980). The study examined only peripheral blood because the primary lesion, thyroid tissue, could not be accessed. Lower TCR Shannon entropy and fewer highly expanded clones were observed in persistent Graves' disease patients than in newly diagnosed patients, which suggested clonal expansion. Sequencing and analysis were restricted to the TCR beta chain. Preferential use of TRBV28, TRBJ1-2 and TRBJ2-5 was observed in persistent disease, whereas TRBV20-1 and TRBJ2-1 were favored in newly diagnosed disease. As a limitation, the authors acknowledged that the small sample size may reduce accuracy.

Library creation used multiplex PCR. The run used an Illumina HiSeq 4000. To build TCR beta libraries, CDR3 regions were amplified by Arm-PCR using iRepertoire HTBI primers. Before sequencing, the PCR products underwent gel purification. The published analysis was carried out like this. Gene usage analysis of CDR3 amino acid clonotypes relied on the roughly 60 TRBV and 14 TRBJ segments identified across samples. COPE and FqMerger were used to merge the filtered high-quality paired reads into contigs. BLAST was used to align contigs to IMGT TRBV, TRBD and TRBJ reference genes, and CDR3 was defined according to IMGT. Any clonotype with a frequency above 0.1% was counted as a highly expanded clone. Repertoire diversity was measured by Shannon entropy, and V-J evenness by the Gini coefficient. A clonotype was considered public if more than one individual shared it. TCRdb itself trimmed the public reads at Q25 with fastp, ran MiXCR and retained productive beta chains. Rows merge per CDR3 protein into single entries with the most common DNA and genes. These V and J calls rely on TCRdb rather than the paper's analysis. In this sample the table shows 350,000 to 500,000 distinct CDR3 sequences, less than 15% of which occur a single time. Under 20% of the sample belongs to the ten largest clones.

In light of the paper, this sample's time point label describes: newly diagnosed GD, antithyroid drugs for less than 3 months. RNA was extracted from PBMCs in TRIzol for both TCR sequencing and RNA sequencing. The diagnosis of Graves' disease followed American Thyroid Association guidelines. Patients for the study were recruited at an endocrinology department in Xi'an, China. Each patient gave roughly 10 milliliters of peripheral blood, collected in an EDTA anticoagulant tube. PBMCs were isolated by Ficoll Paque Plus density gradient separation without further T cell sorting. RNA quality was checked with an Agilent 2100 Bioanalyzer and agarose gel, and concentration with a NanoDrop 2000. This same sample was also part of a study on T cells in Graves' hyperthyroidism and ophthalmopathy. Per the second study: Graves' hyperthyroidism was defined as stable when no progression to ophthalmopathy occurred over 18 months of follow-up. The hyperthyroidism patients were between 18 and 65 years old and newly diagnosed, with a disease duration of less than 2 months. Any patient with an uncontrolled infection, another autoimmune disease, pregnancy or lactation was excluded. Diagnoses were based on clinical symptoms, serum thyroxine and TRAb, thyroid ultrasound and orbital computed tomography. For the first round of RT-PCR on the TCR CDR3, the HTBI primer set was used together with the Qiagen OneStep RT-PCR kit. Most expanded thyroid clonotypes (frequency above 0.001) were also found in blood, which suggests that blood repertoires may mirror thyroid immune responses. Ophthalmopathy was separated from stable hyperthyroidism by a 13 V-J signature model, with around 88% sensitivity and about 81% specificity obtained in cross-validation and 80%/75% obtained in testing. During validation, the model predicted progression to ophthalmopathy a median of around six months ahead of onset, with almost 71% sensitivity and around 73% specificity. To identify distinguishing TCR V-J signatures, a discovery cohort of 100 patients was used, comprising 43 with Graves' ophthalmopathy and around 60 with stable Graves' hyperthyroidism. Whether ophthalmopathy could be predicted prospectively was tested in an independent validation cohort made up of 18 to 20 hyperthyroidism patients plus 17 patients who later progressed to ophthalmopathy. The roughly 90 discovery patients were divided at random into training and test sets in a 7:3 ratio. The study also compared thyroid tissue and blood T-cell repertoires from about 6 Graves' hyperthyroidism patients. After blood sampling, hyperthyroidism patients were treated with methimazole at a starting dose of 30 mg daily, and ophthalmopathy patients were treated with high-dose intravenous methylprednisolone. A second multiplex PCR round built the libraries, followed by size selection and purification. Libraries were sequenced paired-end with 100 bp reads on an Illumina HiSeq2000. Raw data were processed with SOAPnuke, discarding reads with adapters, uncalled bases, mean Phred below 15, or no exact constant-primer or identifier match. COPE v1.2.5 was used to merge the high-quality paired reads, and each unique nucleotide sequence was defined as a clonotype. Clonotypes were aligned to IMGT TRBV, TRBD and TRBJ reference segments using MiTCR v1.1. Analysis was restricted to V-J combinations with a frequency above 0.0001, which covered about 99% of repertoires. The TCS score was defined as F50 (clonal expansion) divided by E x V (chaos), with BLOSUM62-based TCRdist calculated between CDR3 peptides within each V-J. Welch's t-statistics and random forest reduced around 550 V-J features to 13, which were used in a naive Bayes classifier (R e1071). No statistical method was used to set the sample size in advance, and investigators knew the group allocation. The paper reports TCR Vbeta CDR3 sequencing of fewer than 150 peripheral blood samples: 40 to 45 ophthalmopathy, 75 to 80 hyperthyroidism and approximately 17 progressor patients.

The sequencing here drew on peripheral blood mononuclear cells (PBMCs), taken at new diagnosis, from a patient treated with antithyroid drugs. The sequence was obtained from a woman between 45 and 60 years old with Graves disease. Donor details come from another sample of the same person, matched by shared clones. This chain joins TRBV13 to TRBJ1-5, and 11 bases in between align with TRBD1. The CDR3 reads CASSYGTGGSNQPQHF. The DNA sequence is TGTGCCAGCAGCTACGGGACAGGGGGGAGCAATCAGCCCCAGCATTTT.